This TCR beta chain was profiled in a study of STAT5B mutations in CD4+ large granular lymphocyte leukemia. Sequenced by immunoSEQ multiplex PCR; TCRdb stores in-frame clones only, minus some. The sample has roughly 24,000 clones, approximately 75% seen once. Trimming left V 0 bases short and J 7 bases short, with 10 bases between. Germline V gene data show CDR1 as SGHRS and CDR2 as YFSETQ. This CDR3 contains 13 residues. This clone was counted only a few times. The source of this sequence is a human donor in good health. What was sequenced was CD4+ T cells from blood buffy coats. V and J are TRBV5-1 and TRBJ1-2; D not certain. CDR3 in amino acids: CASSLAGRSGYTF. The CDR3 DNA reads as TGCGCCAGCAGCTTGGCCGGGCGGTCTGGCTACACCTTC.